Shown below are 10 T cell receptor beta chains from a single sample sequenced in a study of cytomegalovirus exposure and HLA in healthy donors. Use of 60 Vbeta and 13 Jbeta primers characterized the PCR. Sequencing used immunoSEQ multiplex PCR; TCRdb keeps in-frame clones, though not all of them. The top ten clones hold 0.55% to 0.85% of a sample with under 150,000 clones, approximately 80% of them seen once. Specimen: PBMCs. These receptor sequences come from a young man in good health and CMV-seronegative.

The genes are TRBV14 and TRBJ1-2, with D unresolved. CDR3 length equals 14 residues. The germline CDR1 and CDR2 sequences are SGHDN and FVKESK. Between the trimmed V and J ends, which lost 1 base and 1 base, there was a span of 7 bases. The CDR3 DNA is TGTGCCAGCAGCCAAGGTGTCCGTAACTATGGCTACACCTTC. This codes for CASSQGVRNYGYTF.

CDR3 loop: CASSLGPRGNTQYF. DNA of the CDR3: TGTGCCAGCAGCTTGGGACCACGCGGGAATACGCAGTATTTT. The chain couples TRBV5-6 to TRBJ2-3, with D perhaps matching TRBD2 (6 bases). The CDR3 covers 14 residues. Germline loops: CDR1 SGHDT, CDR2 YYEEEE. The V end lost 0 bases, the J end lost 7 bases, and 12 bases lay between the germline ends.

This clone has a handful of counts. The V and J genes are TRBV5-1 and TRBJ1-1; D is unclear. CDR1 and CDR2 (germline): SGHRS, YFSETQ. Trimming shortened V by 0 bases and J by 1 base, and 7 bases separated the two germline ends. The CDR3 extends over 14 amino acids. The CDR3 sequence is CASSLDVRNTEAFF. CDR3 DNA: TGCGCCAGCAGCTTGGACGTTAGGAACACTGAAGCTTTCTTT. Full variable domain (missing parts from reference TRBV5-1 and TRBJ1-1): KAGVTQTPRYLIKTRGQQVTLSCSPISGHRSVSWYQQTPGQGLQFLFEYFSETQRNKGNFPGRFSGRQFSNSRSEMNVSTLELGDSALYLCASSLDVRNTEAFFGQGTRLTVV.

CDR3 in amino acids: CASSQGQGVADTQYF. CDR3 sequence (DNA): TGTGCCAGTAGCCAGGGACAGGGTGTGGCAGATACGCAGTATTTT. The chain is built from TRBV19 and TRBJ2-3; 9 positions agree with TRBD1. Losses at the gene ends were 6 bases for V and 4 bases for J; bases not matched to a gene: 8. CDR3 length: 15 residues. Germline assignment: CDR1 LNHDA and CDR2 SQIVND (reference sequence).

This clone was observed once. This chain joins TRBV18 and TRBJ2-7; no clear D gene. CDR1 and CDR2 (germline): KGHSH, LQKENI. The length of the CDR3 is 11 residues. V gave up 3 bases and J gave up 5 bases, with 5 bases separating them. The chain's CDR3 is CASSPSDEQYF. Written as DNA, the CDR3 is TGTGCCAGCTCACCCTCGGACGAGCAGTACTTC.

The J gene is TRBJ1-4, the V gene TRBV4-2; D possibly corresponds to TRBD1 (6 bases). Trimming cost V 0 bases and J 8 bases, with 16 bases left between them. The CDR3 totals 16 residues. Germline V gene sequence: CDR1 LGHNA, CDR2 YNFKEQ. The CDR3 DNA is TGTGCCAGCAGCCAAGAGACAGGTGGGGGTCGAGAAAAACTGTTTTTT. It encodes CASSQETGGGREKLFF.

V gene TRBV11-3 combines with J gene TRBJ1-5; D unresolved. In germline, CDR1 is SGHNT, CDR2 YENEEA. There are 13 residues in the CDR3. The ends were cut back, 6 bases at V and 2 bases at J, with 8 bases in the middle. DNA for the CDR3: TGTGCCAGCAGTCGGGGAGGCAATCAGCCCCAGCATTTT. Encoded protein: CASSRGGNQPQHF.

The genes are TRBV13 and TRBJ2-5, with a possible D match to TRBD1 (6 bases). The J call is in doubt because the DNA end fits TRBJ2-7 better. The V gene's germline CDR1 is PRHDT and CDR2 FYEKMQ (reference sequence). The CDR3 runs 15 residues. The CDR3 sequence: CASSVSQGMSYEQYF. The CDR3 region has the DNA TGTGCCAGCAGCGTATCCCAGGGGATGTCCTACGAGCAGTACTTC.

The CDR3 DNA is TGTGCCAGCAGCTTAGCGCTTGGGGGGGTTGGACAAGAGACCCAGTACTTC. Its translation: CASSLALGGVGQETQYF. This chain links TRBV7-2 with TRBJ2-5; TRBD2 matches at 7 bases. The CDR3 covers 17 residues. The V gene end was trimmed by 0 bases and the J gene end by 2 bases; junction bases not matched to a gene: 9. The germline V gene has CDR1 SGHTA and CDR2 FQGNSA.

The V call is TRBV28, the J call TRBJ2-2, with D unresolved. Looked up from germline, CDR1 is MDHEN and CDR2 is SYDVKM. CDR3 length equals 13 residues. Trimming removed 3 bases at V and 8 bases at J, with 10 bases between. CDR3 sequence (DNA): TGTGCCAGCAGTTTGGTAGTCTGGGGGGAGCTGTTTTTT. Translation gives CASSLVVWGELFF.